This is a list of T cell receptor beta chains from one sample in a study of T cell responses to AZD1222 COVID-19 vaccine. TCRdb keeps only in-frame clones here, not all; method: immunoSEQ multiplex PCR. The sample holds 130,000 or so clones; 90% are singletons and the top ten take 6.9%. The material sequenced was peripheral blood, taken on day 0 of AZD1222 vaccination. The source is an adult in good health. Each CDR3 is given with its conserved first and last residue. Fields, in order: J gene, V gene, D gene, clone size, CDR3 protein, CDR3 DNA. The D gene is left open where the match is weak. Some rows mark clone size as missing; the rest say once, few, many or name a class of expanded clone.

TRBJ1-5,TRBV4-2,NA,few,CASSQEQYNQPQHF,TGTGCCAGCAGCCAAGAACAGTACAATCAGCCCCAGCATTTT
TRBJ1-1,TRBV3-1/TRBV3-2,NA,NA,CASSQRQNFNTEAFF,TGTGCCAGCAGCCAACGCCAGAATTTCAACACTGAAGCTTTCTTT
TRBJ2-1,TRBV30,TRBD2,once,CAWSPWVLAGENEQFF,TGTGCCTGGAGTCCCTGGGTCCTAGCGGGGGAGAATGAGCAGTTCTTC
TRBJ2-3,TRBV7-9,NA,NA,CASSLVTSDTQYF,TGTGCCAGCAGCTTAGTGACTTCCGATACGCAGTATTTT
TRBJ2-1,TRBV29-1,NA,once,CSVPRDYNEQFF,TGCAGCGTTCCGAGAGACTACAATGAGCAGTTCTTC
TRBJ2-2,TRBV12-5,NA,NA,CASGLAGPGTGELFF,TGTGCTAGTGGTTTGGCGGGACCGGGGACCGGGGAGCTGTTTTTT
TRBJ1-6,TRBV19,TRBD1,once,CASKVTGFSPLHF,TGTGCCAGTAAGGTGACAGGGTTTTCACCCCTCCACTTT
TRBJ2-1,TRBV28,TRBD2,many,CAILAGENNEQFF,TGTGCCATCCTAGCGGGGGAGAACAATGAGCAGTTCTTC
TRBJ1-1,TRBV7-6,NA,NA,CASSSYSSMNTEAFF,TGTGCCAGCAGCTCGTACAGCTCGATGAACACTGAAGCTTTCTTT
TRBJ1-3,TRBV14,NA,NA,CASSHRGTGNTIYF,TGTGCCAGCAGCCACAGGGGCACTGGAAACACCATATATTTT
TRBJ2-7,TRBV7-2,NA,NA,CASRLTTGPGYEQYF,TGTGCCAGCAGGCTCACGACAGGCCCGGGATACGAGCAGTACTTC
TRBJ1-4,TRBV6-6,NA,NA,CASSYGPLVGGEKLFF,TGTGCCAGCAGTTACGGTCCTCTTGTGGGAGGGGAAAAACTGTTTTTT
TRBJ2-7,TRBV7-2,NA,NA,CASKGAYEQYF,TGTGCCAGCAAGGGAGCCTACGAGCAGTACTTC
TRBJ2-1,TRBV19,TRBD2,once,CASRLAGASYNEQFF,TGTGCCAGTAGGCTAGCGGGGGCTTCTTACAATGAGCAGTTCTTC
TRBJ1-1,TRBV5-4,NA,NA,CASSPGGRNTEAFF,TGTGCCAGCAGCCCGGGGGGACGGAACACTGAAGCTTTCTTT
TRBJ2-5,TRBV6-5,NA,once,CASSYSNRQETQYF,TGTGCCAGCAGTTACTCGAACAGACAAGAGACCCAGTACTTC
TRBJ1-5,TRBV6-5,NA,once,CAGSRDRNQPQHF,TGTGCCGGTTCCCGGGACCGCAATCAGCCCCAGCATTTT